This T cell receptor beta chain was captured in a study of graft-versus-host responses after intestinal transplantation. Study-level information: Recipients received multivisceral, liver-intestinal, or isolated intestinal transplants. Tacrolimus plus steroids were given to all recipients for roughly 3 years, preceded by anti-thymocyte globulin induction. Broader study findings: Ileal or blood samples showed some GvH clones first, and such clones were also found in recipient marrow. Some patients had graft-donor T cell macrochimerism, and their allografts showed high graft-versus-host to host-versus-graft clonal ratios.

This clone turned up a few times. The antigen remains unidentified. Libraries were prepared by immunoSEQ multiplex PCR; TCRdb keeps only in-frame clonotypes and omits some of them. The sample lists some 97,000 clones, roughly nine tenths occurring once. The germline gives CDR1 KGHSH, CDR2 LQKENI. The CDR3 has 16 residues. Trimming took 6 bases from V and 3 from J; bases not matched to a gene: 10. This clonotype was sampled from a human donor who was the organ donor for an intestinal transplant. The sequences come from unstimulated CD4+ T cells sorted from spleen or lymph node cells, collected before transplant. This sequence joins TRBV18 and TRBJ1-5; 8 nucleotides line up with TRBD1. In DNA form, the CDR3 reads TGTGCCAGCTCCCCCGGACAGGGAATGGCCAATCAGCCCCAGCATTTT. This encodes CASSPGQGMANQPQHF.